The 4 T cell receptor beta chains reported below all come from one sample, sequenced in a study of T-cell memory formation after mild COVID-19. From the 5' RACE reads, TCRdb called clonotypes with MiXCR, one entry per CDR3 protein. Counted here are 25,000 to 30,000 distinct CDR3 sequences, roughly 12% occurring once; the ten biggest clones make up approximately 16%. Sequencing input: PBMCs or a T cell subset sorted from them (not recorded which). Receptor source: an adult woman who had mild COVID-19 (a few samples of this study predate the infection). Cell type and time point are not known.

This clonotype is medium-sized in the sample. The V and J genes are TRBV12-3 or TRBV12-4 and TRBJ1-5, with a possible D match to TRBD1 (6 bases). The V gene lost 7 bases and the J gene lost 8 bases, with 15 bases spanning the gap. The CDR3 contains 13 residues. This CDR3 is CASNTGSGEPQHF. CDR3 nucleotides: TGTGCCAGCAACACAGGGTCGGGAGAGCCCCAGCATTTT.

There are many counts of this clonotype. This sequence joins TRBV25-1 and TRBJ2-3, with D possibly matching TRBD1 (5 bases). Trimming removed 6 bases at V and 1 base at J, with 20 bases between. The germline gives CDR1 MGHDK, CDR2 SYGVNS. The CDR3 sequence is 17 residues long. This chain's CDR3 is CASSATRRQGGTDTQYF. The DNA of the CDR3 is TGTGCCAGCAGCGCTACACGTAGGCAGGGTGGCACAGATACGCAGTATTTT.

This clonotype was picked up many times. The CDR3, as DNA: TGTGCCAGCAGTGCTCTTACCGGGACAGGGGCCCGGGAGCAGTACTTC. This translates into CASSALTGTGAREQYF. V usage is TRBV12-3 or TRBV12-4 and J usage is TRBJ2-7, with 10 nucleotides matching TRBD1. CDR3 length: 16 amino acids. Unmatched junction bases numbered 14, after V lost 5 bases and J lost 7 bases.

This clonotype has ten or more counts. The V and J genes are TRBV9 and TRBJ2-2; TRBD1 matches 7 bases. This CDR3 spans 16 amino acids. Trimming cost V 1 base and J 0 bases; bases outside gene matches: 3. Germline CDR1 is SGDLS and CDR2 is YYNGEE. CDR3 residues: CASSVHRGPNTGELFF. For the CDR3, the DNA is TGTGCCAGCAGCGTACACAGGGGCCCGAACACCGGGGAGCTGTTTTTT.